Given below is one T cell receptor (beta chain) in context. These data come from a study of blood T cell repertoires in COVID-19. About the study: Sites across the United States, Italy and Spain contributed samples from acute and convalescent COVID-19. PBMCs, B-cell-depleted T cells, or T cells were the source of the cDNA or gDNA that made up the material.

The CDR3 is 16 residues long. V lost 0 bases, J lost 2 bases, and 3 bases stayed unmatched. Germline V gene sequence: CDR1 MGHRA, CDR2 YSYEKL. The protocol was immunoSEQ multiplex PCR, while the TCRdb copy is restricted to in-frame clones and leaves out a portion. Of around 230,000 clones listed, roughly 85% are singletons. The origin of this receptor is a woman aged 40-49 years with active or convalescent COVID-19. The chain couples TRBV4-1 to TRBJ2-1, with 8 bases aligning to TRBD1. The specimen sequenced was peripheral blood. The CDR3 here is CASSQEAQGAYNEQFF. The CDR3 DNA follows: TGCGCCAGCAGCCAAGAAGCACAGGGGGCCTACAATGAGCAGTTCTTC.